The T cell receptor (beta chain) under discussion was sequenced for a study of blood T cell repertoires in COVID-19. As for the study in general: Some COVID-19 samples were acute and others convalescent; all came from the United States, Italy and Spain. PBMCs, B-cell-depleted T cells, or T cells were the source of the cDNA or gDNA that made up the material.

In the authors' methods: Cell counts per sample came from amplifying reference gene primers. Only in-frame clones appear in the TCRdb table, and some are missing; sequencing was by immunoSEQ multiplex PCR. The V and J calls and clone size were taken over from that table, and D and trimming were inferred from the DNA. This table holds more than 100,000 clones, over 85% found once. The CDR3 totals 15 residues. CDR1 is ENHRY and CDR2 is SYGVKD in the germline V gene. The germline V and J ends were trimmed by 0 bases and 3 bases, with 9 bases remaining between them. V gene TRBV10-3 combines with J gene TRBJ1-5; D is uncertain. This receptor was obtained from a woman of 80 years or more in a cohort sampled during active COVID-19. The sequenced material came from peripheral blood. The CDR3 spells CAISESADHNQPQHF. The CDR3 DNA reads TGTGCCATCAGTGAGTCGGCGGATCACAATCAGCCCCAGCATTTT.